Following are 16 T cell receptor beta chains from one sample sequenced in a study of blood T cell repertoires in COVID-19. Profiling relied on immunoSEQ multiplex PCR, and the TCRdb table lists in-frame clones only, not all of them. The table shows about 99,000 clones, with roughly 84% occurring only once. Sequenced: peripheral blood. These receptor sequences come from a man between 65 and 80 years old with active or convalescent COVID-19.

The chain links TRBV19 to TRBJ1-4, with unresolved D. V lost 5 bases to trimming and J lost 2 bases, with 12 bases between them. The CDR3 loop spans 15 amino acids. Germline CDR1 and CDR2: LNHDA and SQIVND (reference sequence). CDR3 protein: CASSPLGRTNEKLFF. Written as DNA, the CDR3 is TGTGCCAGTAGTCCCCTAGGGAGGACTAATGAAAAACTGTTTTTT.

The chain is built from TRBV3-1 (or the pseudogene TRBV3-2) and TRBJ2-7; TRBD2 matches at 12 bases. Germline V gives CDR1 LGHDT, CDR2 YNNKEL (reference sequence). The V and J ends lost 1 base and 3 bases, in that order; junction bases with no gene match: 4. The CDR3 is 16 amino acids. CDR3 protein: CASSQGLAGAYYEQYF. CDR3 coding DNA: TGTGCCAGCAGCCAAGGACTAGCGGGGGCCTACTACGAGCAGTACTTC.

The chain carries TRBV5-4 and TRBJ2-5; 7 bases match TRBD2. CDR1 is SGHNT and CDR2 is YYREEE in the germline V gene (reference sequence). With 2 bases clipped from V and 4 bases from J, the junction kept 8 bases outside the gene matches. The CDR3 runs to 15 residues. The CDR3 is CASSFKRGETETQYF. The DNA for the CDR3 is TGTGCCAGCAGCTTTAAACGGGGGGAGACAGAGACCCAGTACTTC.

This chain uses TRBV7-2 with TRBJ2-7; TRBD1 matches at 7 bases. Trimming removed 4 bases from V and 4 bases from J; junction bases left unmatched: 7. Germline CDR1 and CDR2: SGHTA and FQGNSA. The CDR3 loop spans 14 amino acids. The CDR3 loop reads CASSSSTGTYEQYF. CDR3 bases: TGTGCCAGCAGCTCCTCGACAGGGACATACGAGCAGTACTTC.

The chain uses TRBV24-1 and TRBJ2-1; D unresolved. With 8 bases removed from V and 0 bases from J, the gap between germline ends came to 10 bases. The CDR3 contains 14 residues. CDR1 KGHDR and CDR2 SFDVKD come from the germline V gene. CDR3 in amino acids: CATTDFSSYNEQFF. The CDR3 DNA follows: TGTGCCACCACAGATTTCAGCTCCTACAATGAGCAGTTCTTC.

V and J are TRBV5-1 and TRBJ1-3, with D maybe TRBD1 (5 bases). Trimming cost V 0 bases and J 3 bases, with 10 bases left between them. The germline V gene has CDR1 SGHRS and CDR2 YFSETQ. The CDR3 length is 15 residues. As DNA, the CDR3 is TGCGCCAGCAGCTTGGAAGCACAGGTTGGAAACACCATATATTTT. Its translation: CASSLEAQVGNTIYF.

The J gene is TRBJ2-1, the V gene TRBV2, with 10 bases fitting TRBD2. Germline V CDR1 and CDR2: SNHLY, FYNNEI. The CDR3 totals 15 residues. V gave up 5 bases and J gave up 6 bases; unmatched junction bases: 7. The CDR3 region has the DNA TGTGCCAGCAGTCAGTGGGCTAGCGGGGGCAATGAGCAGTTCTTC. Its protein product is CASSQWASGGNEQFF.

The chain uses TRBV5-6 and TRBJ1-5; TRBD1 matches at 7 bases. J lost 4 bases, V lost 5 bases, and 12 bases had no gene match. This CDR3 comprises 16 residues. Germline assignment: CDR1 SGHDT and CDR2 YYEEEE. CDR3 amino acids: CASSYKGAVGNQPQHF. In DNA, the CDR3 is TGTGCCAGCAGTTACAAGGGGGCAGTAGGGAATCAGCCCCAGCATTTT.

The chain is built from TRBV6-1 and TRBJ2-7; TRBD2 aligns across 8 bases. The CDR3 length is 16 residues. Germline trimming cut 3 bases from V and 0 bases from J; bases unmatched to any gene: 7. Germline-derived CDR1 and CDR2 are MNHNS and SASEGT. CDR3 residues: CASSERSGGYSYEQYF. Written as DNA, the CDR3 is TGTGCCAGCAGTGAGAGGAGCGGGGGATACTCCTACGAGCAGTACTTC.

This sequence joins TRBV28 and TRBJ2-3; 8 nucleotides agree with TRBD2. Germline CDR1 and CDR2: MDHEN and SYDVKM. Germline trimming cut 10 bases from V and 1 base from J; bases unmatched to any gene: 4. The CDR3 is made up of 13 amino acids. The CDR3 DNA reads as TGTGCCACCGGGGGGGAGGGCACAGATACGCAGTATTTT. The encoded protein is CATGGEGTDTQYF.

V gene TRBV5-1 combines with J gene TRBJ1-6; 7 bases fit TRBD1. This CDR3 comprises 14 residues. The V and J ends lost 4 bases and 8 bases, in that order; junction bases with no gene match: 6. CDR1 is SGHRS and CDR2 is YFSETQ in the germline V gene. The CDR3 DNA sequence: TGCGCCAGCAGCCCCACAGGGGTCGATTCACCCCTCCACTTT. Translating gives CASSPTGVDSPLHF. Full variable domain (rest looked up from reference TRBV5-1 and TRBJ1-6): KAGVTQTPRYLIKTRGQQVTLSCSPISGHRSVSWYQQTPGQGLQFLFEYFSETQRNKGNFPGRFSGRQFSNSRSEMNVSTLELGDSALYLCASSPTGVDSPLHFGNGTRLTVT.

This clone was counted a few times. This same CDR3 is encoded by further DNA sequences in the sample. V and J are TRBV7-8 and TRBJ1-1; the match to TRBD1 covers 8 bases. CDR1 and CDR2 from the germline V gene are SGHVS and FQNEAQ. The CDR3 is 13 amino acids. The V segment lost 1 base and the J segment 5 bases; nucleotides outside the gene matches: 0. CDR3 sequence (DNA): TGTGCCAGCAGCTTAGGGACAGGGACTGAAGCTTTCTTT. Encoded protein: CASSLGTGTEAFF.

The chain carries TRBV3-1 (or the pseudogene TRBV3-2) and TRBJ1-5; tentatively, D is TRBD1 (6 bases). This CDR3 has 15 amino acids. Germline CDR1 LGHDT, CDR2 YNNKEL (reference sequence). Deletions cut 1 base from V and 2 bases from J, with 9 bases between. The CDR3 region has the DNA TGTGCCAGCAGCCAAGTGGCAGGGGGCAATCAGCCCCAGCATTTT. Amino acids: CASSQVAGGNQPQHF.

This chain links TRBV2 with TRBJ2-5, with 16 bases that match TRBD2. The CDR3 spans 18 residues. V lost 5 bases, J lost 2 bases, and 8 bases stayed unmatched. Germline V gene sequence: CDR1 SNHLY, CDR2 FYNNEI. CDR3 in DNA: TGTGCCAGCAGTCGACCGGGACTAGCGGGGGGGCGGCAAGAGACCCAGTACTTC. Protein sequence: CASSRPGLAGGRQETQYF.

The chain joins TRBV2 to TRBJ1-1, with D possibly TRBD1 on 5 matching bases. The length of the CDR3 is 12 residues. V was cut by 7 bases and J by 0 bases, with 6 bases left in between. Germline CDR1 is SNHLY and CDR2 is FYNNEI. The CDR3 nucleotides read TGTGCCAGCAACAGGTTGAACACTGAAGCTTTCTTT. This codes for CASNRLNTEAFF.

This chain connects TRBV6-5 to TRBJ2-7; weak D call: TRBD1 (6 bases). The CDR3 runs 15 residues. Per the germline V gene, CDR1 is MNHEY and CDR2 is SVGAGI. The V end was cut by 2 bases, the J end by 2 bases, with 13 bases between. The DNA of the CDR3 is TGTGCCAGCAGTTACGTTCAGGGGAGTACCTACGAGCAGTACTTC. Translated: CASSYVQGSTYEQYF.